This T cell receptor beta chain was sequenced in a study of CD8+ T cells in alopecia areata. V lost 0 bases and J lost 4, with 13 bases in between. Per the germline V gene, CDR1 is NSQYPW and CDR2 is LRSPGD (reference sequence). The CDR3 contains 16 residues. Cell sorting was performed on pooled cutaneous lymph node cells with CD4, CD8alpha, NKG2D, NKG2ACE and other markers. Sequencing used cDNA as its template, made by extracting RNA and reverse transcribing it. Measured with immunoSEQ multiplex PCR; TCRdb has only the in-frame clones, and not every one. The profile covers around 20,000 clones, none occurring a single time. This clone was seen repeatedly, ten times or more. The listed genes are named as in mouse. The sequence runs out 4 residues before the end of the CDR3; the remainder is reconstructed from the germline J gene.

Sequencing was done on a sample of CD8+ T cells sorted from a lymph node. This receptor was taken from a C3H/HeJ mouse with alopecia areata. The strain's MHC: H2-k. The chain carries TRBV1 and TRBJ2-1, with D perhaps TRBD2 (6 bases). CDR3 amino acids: CTCSADQGTPYAEQFF. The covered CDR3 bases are TGCACCTGCAGTGCAGATCAAGGGACTCCTTATGCT.